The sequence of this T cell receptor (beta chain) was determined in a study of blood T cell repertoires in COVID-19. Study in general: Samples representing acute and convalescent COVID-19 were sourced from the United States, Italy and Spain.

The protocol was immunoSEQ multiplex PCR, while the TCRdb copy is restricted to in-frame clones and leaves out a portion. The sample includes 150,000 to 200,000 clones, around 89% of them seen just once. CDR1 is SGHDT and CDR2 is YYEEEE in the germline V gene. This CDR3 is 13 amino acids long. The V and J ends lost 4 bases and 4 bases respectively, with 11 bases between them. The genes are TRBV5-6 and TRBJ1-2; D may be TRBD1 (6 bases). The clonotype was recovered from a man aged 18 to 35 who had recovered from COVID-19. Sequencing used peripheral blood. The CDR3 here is CASSKTGIYGYTF. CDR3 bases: TGTGCCAGCAGCAAAACAGGGATCTATGGCTACACCTTC.